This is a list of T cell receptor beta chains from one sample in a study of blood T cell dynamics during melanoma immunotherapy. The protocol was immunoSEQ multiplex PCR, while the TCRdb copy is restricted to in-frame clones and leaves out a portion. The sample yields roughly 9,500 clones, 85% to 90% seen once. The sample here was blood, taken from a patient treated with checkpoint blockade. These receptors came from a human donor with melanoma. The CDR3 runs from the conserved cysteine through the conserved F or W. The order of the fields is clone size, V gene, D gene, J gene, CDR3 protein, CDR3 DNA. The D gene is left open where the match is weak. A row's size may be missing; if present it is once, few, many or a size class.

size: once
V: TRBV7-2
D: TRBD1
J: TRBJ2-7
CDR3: CASSPRTGVGEQYF
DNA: TGTGCCAGCAGCCCCCGGACAGGGGTAGGCGAGCAGTACTTC

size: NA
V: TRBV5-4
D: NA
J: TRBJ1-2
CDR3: CASSLPYGGGYTF
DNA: TGTGCCAGCAGCTTACCGTACGGGGGTGGCTACACCTTC

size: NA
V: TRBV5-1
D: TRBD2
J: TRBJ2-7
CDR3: CASSFAGGSSYEQYF
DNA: TGCGCCAGCAGCTTCGCGGGAGGCAGCTCCTACGAGCAGTACTTC

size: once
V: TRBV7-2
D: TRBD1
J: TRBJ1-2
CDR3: CASSLASGQAGYTF
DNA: TGTGCCAGCAGCTTAGCCTCAGGACAGGCGGGCTACACCTTC

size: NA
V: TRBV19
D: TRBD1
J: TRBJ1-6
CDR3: CASSMMPGGRNSPLHF
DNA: TGTGCCAGTAGTATGATGCCAGGGGGCCGTAATTCACCCCTCCACTTT

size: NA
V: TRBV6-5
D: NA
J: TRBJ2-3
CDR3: CASTSGDTQYF
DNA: TGTGCCAGCACCTCGGGGGATACGCAGTATTTT

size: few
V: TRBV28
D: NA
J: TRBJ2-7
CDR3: CASRLGGPYEQYF
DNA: TGTGCCAGCAGGCTAGGGGGTCCTTACGAGCAGTACTTC

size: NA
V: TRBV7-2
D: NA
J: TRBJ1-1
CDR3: CASSRGGGGTEAFF
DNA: TGTGCCAGCAGCCGGGGCGGGGGGGGCACTGAAGCTTTCTTT

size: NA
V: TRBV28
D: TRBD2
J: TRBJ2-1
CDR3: CASSVAGSSYNEQFF
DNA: TGTGCCAGCAGTGTAGCGGGGAGCTCCTACAATGAGCAGTTCTTC

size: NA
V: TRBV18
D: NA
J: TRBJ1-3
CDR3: CASSPRGEQVSGNTIYF
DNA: TGTGCCAGCTCACCACGGGGCGAACAGGTCTCTGGAAACACCATATATTTT

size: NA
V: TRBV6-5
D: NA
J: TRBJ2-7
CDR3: CASSYSSQGGTYEQYF
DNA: TGTGCCAGCAGTTACTCGAGCCAGGGGGGGACCTACGAGCAGTACTTC

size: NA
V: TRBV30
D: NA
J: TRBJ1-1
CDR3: CAWSMTGSEAFF
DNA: TGTGCCTGGAGTATGACAGGAAGTGAAGCTTTCTTT

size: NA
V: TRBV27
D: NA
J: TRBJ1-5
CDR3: CASSLWGDGDQPQHF
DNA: TGTGCCAGCAGTTTATGGGGGGATGGGGATCAGCCCCAGCATTTT

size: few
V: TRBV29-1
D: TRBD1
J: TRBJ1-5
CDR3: CSVGQGDQPQHF
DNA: TGCAGCGTTGGGCAGGGGGATCAGCCCCAGCATTTT

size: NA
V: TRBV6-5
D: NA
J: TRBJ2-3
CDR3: CASTNTDTQYF
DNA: TGTGCCAGCACCAACACAGATACGCAGTATTTT

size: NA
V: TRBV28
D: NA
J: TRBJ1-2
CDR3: CASGLDSYGYTF
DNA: TGTGCCAGCGGACTCGATTCCTATGGCTACACCTTC

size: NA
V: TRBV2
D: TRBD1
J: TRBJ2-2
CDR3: CASTGTGGVTGELFF
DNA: TGTGCCAGCACCGGGACAGGGGGCGTAACCGGGGAGCTGTTTTTT

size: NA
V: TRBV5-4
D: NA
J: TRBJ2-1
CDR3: CASSLARGSYNEQFF
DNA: TGTGCCAGCAGCTTGGCCAGGGGCTCCTACAATGAGCAGTTCTTC

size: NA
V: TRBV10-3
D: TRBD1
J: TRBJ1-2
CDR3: CATKGGGQGNYGYTF
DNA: TGTGCCACCAAGGGTGGGGGACAGGGGAACTATGGCTACACCTTC

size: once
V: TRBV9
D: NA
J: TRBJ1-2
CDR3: CASSVSWDGYTF
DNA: TGTGCCAGCAGCGTCTCGTGGGATGGCTACACCTTC

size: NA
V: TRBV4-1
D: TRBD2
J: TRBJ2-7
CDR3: CASSQGWTSGNYEQYF
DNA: TGCGCCAGCAGCCAAGGGTGGACTAGCGGGAACTACGAGCAGTACTTC

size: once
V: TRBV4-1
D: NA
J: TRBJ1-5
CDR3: CASSQVQDRGYSNQPQHF
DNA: TGCGCCAGCAGCCAAGTACAGGACCGGGGTTATAGCAATCAGCCCCAGCATTTT

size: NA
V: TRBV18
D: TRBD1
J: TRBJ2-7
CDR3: CASSPTGAAVEQYF
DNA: TGTGCCAGCTCACCAACAGGGGCGGCGGTCGAGCAGTACTTC

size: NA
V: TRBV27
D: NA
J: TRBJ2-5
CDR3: CASSLWGNGETQYF
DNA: TGTGCCAGCAGTTTATGGGGGAATGGGGAGACCCAGTACTTC

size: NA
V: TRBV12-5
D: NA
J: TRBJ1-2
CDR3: CASSRGWGDGYTF
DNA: TGTGCTAGTAGTAGGGGCTGGGGGGATGGCTACACCTTC

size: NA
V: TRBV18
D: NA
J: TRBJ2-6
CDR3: CASSPQSGANVLTF
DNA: TGTGCCAGCTCACCCCAATCTGGGGCCAACGTCCTGACTTTC

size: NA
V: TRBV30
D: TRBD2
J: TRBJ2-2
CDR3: CAWDGGRAVAGELFF
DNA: TGTGCCTGGGATGGCGGGAGGGCCGTCGCCGGGGAGCTGTTTTTT

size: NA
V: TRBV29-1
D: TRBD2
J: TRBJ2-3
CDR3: CSVEGGTEADTQYF
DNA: TGCAGCGTTGAGGGGGGGACGGAAGCAGATACGCAGTATTTT

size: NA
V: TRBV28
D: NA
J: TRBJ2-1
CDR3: CASEGLDYYNEQFF
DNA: TGTGCCAGCGAAGGACTGGACTACTACAATGAGCAGTTCTTC

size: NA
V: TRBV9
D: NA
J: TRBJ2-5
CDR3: CASSSSGGGETQYF
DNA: TGTGCCAGCAGCTCAAGCGGAGGCGGGGAGACCCAGTACTTC

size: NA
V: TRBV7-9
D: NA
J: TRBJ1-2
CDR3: CASSLDGTNYGYTF
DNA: TGTGCCAGCAGCTTAGACGGGACTAACTATGGCTACACCTTC

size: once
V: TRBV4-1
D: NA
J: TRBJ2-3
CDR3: CASSQPPGTTNPHADTQYF
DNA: TGCGCCAGCAGCCAACCCCCCGGGACCACCAACCCCCACGCAGATACGCAGTATTTT

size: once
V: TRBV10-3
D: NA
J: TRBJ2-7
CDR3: CAITGGGDSYEQYF
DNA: TGTGCCATCACCGGAGGCGGAGACTCCTACGAGCAGTACTTC

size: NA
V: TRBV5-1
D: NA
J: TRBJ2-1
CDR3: CASSLAPGTYNEQFF
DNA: TGCGCCAGCAGCTTGGCCCCGGGAACCTACAATGAGCAGTTCTTC

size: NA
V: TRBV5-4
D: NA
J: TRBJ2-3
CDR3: CASSLGVAPSTDTQYF
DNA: TGTGCCAGCAGCTTGGGAGTAGCGCCTAGCACAGATACGCAGTATTTT

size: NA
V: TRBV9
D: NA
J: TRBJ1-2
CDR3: CASSYRIGRGDYGYTF
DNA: TGTGCCAGCAGCTACCGCATTGGGCGGGGTGACTATGGCTACACCTTC

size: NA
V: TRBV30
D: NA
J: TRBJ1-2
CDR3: CARSSGPNYGYTF
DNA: TGTGCCCGTAGCTCAGGGCCTAACTATGGCTACACCTTC

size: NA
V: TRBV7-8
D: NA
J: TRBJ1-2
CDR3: CASSPGRAYGYTF
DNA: TGTGCCAGCAGCCCCGGGAGGGCCTATGGCTACACCTTC

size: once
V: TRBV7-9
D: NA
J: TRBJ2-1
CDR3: CASSLGPTHNEQFF
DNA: TGTGCCAGCAGCTTAGGGCCGACCCACAATGAGCAGTTCTTC

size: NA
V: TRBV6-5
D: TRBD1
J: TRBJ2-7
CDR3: CASRSRGTGLYEQYF
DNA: TGTGCCAGCAGATCCCGGGGGACAGGGCTATACGAGCAGTACTTC

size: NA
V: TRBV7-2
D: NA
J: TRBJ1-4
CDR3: CASSPRTATNEKLFF
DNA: TGTGCCAGCAGCCCTCGAACTGCAACTAATGAAAAACTGTTTTTT

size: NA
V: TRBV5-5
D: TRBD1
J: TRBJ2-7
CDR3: CASSLDRGTEQYF
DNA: TGTGCCAGCAGCTTGGACAGGGGTACCGAGCAGTACTTC

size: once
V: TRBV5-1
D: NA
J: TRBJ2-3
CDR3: CASSSGLALTDTQYF
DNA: TGCGCCAGCAGCTCGGGACTTGCCCTCACAGATACGCAGTATTTT

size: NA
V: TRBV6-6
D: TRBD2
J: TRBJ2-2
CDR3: CASSPGLADATGELFF
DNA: TGTGCCAGCAGTCCGGGACTAGCGGACGCCACCGGGGAGCTGTTTTTT

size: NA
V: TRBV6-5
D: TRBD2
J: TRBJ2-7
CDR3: CASSYGTGGFYEQYF
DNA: TGTGCCAGCAGTTACGGTACGGGGGGGTTTTACGAGCAGTACTTC

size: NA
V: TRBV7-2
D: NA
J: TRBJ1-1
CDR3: CASSPGTANTEAFF
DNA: TGTGCCAGCAGCCCCGGGACCGCGAACACTGAAGCTTTCTTT

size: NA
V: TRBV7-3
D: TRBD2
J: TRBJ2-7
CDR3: CASSPQRGGRPEQYF
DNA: TGTGCCAGCAGCCCACAACGGGGCGGGAGGCCCGAGCAGTACTTC

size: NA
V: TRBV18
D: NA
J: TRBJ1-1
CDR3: CASSLSQGANTEAFF
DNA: TGTGCCAGCTCACTCTCCCAAGGGGCGAACACTGAAGCTTTCTTT

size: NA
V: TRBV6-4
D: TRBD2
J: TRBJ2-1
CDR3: CASPEEREKFF
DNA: TGTGCCAGCCCGGAGGAGCGGGAGAAGTTCTTC

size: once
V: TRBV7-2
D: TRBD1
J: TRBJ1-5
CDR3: CASSPQGGASQPQHF
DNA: TGTGCCAGCAGCCCCCAGGGGGGCGCGAGCCAGCCCCAGCATTTT

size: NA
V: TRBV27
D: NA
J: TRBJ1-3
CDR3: CASSLKGVPNTIYF
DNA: TGTGCCAGCAGTTTAAAGGGGGTCCCGAACACCATATATTTT

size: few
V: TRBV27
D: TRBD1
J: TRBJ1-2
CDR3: CASSSPTGNYGYTF
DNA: TGTGCCAGCAGTTCCCCGACAGGGAACTATGGCTACACCTTC

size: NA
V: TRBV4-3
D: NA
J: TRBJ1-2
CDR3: CASSPGPTNYGYTF
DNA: TGCGCCAGCAGCCCAGGGCCAACCAACTATGGCTACACCTTC

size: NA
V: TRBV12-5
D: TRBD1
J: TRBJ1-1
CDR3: CASGFLRGGTGAEAFF
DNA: TGTGCTAGTGGTTTCCTCAGGGGGGGGACAGGTGCTGAAGCTTTCTTT

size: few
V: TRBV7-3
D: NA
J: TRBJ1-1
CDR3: CASSPGGVTEAFF
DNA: TGTGCCAGCAGCCCCGGGGGGGTGACTGAAGCTTTCTTT

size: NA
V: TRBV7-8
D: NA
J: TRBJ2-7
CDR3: CASSLGYTYEQYF
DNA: TGTGCCAGCAGCCTTGGCTATACCTACGAGCAGTACTTC

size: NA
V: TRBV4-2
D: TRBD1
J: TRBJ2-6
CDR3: CASSLQGAGANVLTF
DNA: TGTGCCAGCAGCCTACAGGGGGCTGGGGCCAACGTCCTGACTTTC

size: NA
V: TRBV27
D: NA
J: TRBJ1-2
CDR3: CASSSRRVGGYTF
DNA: TGTGCCAGCAGTTCCCGACGGGTGGGGGGCTACACCTTC

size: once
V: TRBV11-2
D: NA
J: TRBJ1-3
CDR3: CASSLVTNGAGNTIYF
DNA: TGTGCCAGCAGCTTAGTGACCAACGGGGCTGGAAACACCATATATTTT

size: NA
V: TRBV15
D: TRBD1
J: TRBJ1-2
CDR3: CATSSPDRPEGYTF
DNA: TGTGCCACCAGCAGCCCGGACAGGCCCGAAGGCTACACCTTC